Listed below are T cell receptor beta chains from one sample, sequenced in a study of cytomegalovirus exposure and HLA in healthy donors. Assay used: immunoSEQ multiplex PCR; TCRdb lists only in-frame clones, some missing. The sample contains 60,000 to 95,000 clones, 80% to 90% of which appear only once. Sequencing input: PBMCs. All receptors derive from a man between 65 and 85 years old in good health and CMV-seropositive. CDR3s include the opening cysteine and the closing phenylalanine or tryptophan. Fields, in order: D gene, J gene, V gene, CDR3 DNA, CDR3 protein. The D gene is left open where the match is weak.

>.|TRBJ2-1|TRBV7-9
TGTGCCAGCAGCTTAGCCTTGAGCTCCTACAATGAGCAGTTCTTC
CASSLALSSYNEQFF
>.|TRBJ2-7|TRBV4-3
TGCGCCAGCAGCCAAGAGGAAGCAGGGACAACCCATTACGAGCAGTACTTC
CASSQEEAGTTHYEQYF
>.|TRBJ1-4|TRBV4-3
TGCGCCAGCAGCCTCGTCTCGGGGTTAGGAGAAAAACTGTTTTTT
CASSLVSGLGEKLFF
>.|TRBJ2-3|TRBV9
TGTGCCAGCAGCGCCGGACAGACAGATACGCAGTATTTT
CASSAGQTDTQYF
>.|TRBJ2-5|TRBV5-1
TGCGCCAGCAGCTTGGATGTCGGGGGAGAGACCCAGTACTTC
CASSLDVGGETQYF
>.|TRBJ2-7|TRBV27
TGTGCCAGCAGTTTGGGAGGAGGAGGGCTTGGCGAGCAGTACTTC
CASSLGGGGLGEQYF
>TRBD2|TRBJ2-1|TRBV28
TGTGCCAGCAGTTTTCTCGGGACTACAGACAATGAGCAGTTCTTC
CASSFLGTTDNEQFF
>TRBD1|TRBJ2-5|TRBV7-8
TGTGCCAGCAGCTCCCGACAGGGACAAGAGACCCAGTACTTC
CASSSRQGQETQYF
>.|TRBJ2-3|TRBV6-1
TGTGCCAGCGGCGGGGCGGGCCCCCGAGATACGCAGTATTTT
CASGGAGPRDTQYF
>.|TRBJ1-1|TRBV6-6
TGTGCCAGCAGTTCAGGGGTTCAGCCTGAAGCTTTCTTT
CASSSGVQPEAFF
>TRBD1|TRBJ1-1|TRBV5-1
TGCGCCAGCAGACCCGGACAGGGGAACACTGAAGCTTTCTTT
CASRPGQGNTEAFF
>TRBD1|TRBJ1-6|TRBV7-9
TGTTCCAGCAGCTCAGGGGGCCATTCACCCCTCCACTTT
CSSSSGGHSPLHF
>TRBD2|TRBJ2-7|TRBV11-3
TGTGCCAGCAGCTTATCTAGCGGGCACGCCTACGAGCAGTACTTC
CASSLSSGHAYEQYF
>TRBD1|TRBJ2-1|TRBV7-2
TGTGCCAGCAGCTTAGAACAGGGGCACAATGAGCAGTTCTTC
CASSLEQGHNEQFF
>TRBD1|TRBJ2-1|TRBV5-4
TGTGCCAGCAGCCGGGACAGGGAGGATGAGCAGTTCTTC
CASSRDREDEQFF
>.|TRBJ2-7|TRBV6-1
TGTGCCAGCAGTGACCGGGGTGGGCAGTACTTC
CASSDRGGQYF
>.|TRBJ2-5|TRBV19
TGTGCCAGTAGTACGCGCGGCCAAGAGACCCAGTACTTC
CASSTRGQETQYF
>TRBD2|TRBJ2-1|TRBV2
TGTGCCAGCAGCCAAGGGTTAGCGGGACACAATGAGCAGTTCTTC
CASSQGLAGHNEQFF
>TRBD2|TRBJ2-1|TRBV28
TGTGCCAGCAGCCATGGGACTAGCGGCCGCTACAATGAGCAGTTCTTC
CASSHGTSGRYNEQFF
>TRBD1|TRBJ1-2|TRBV10-3
TGTGCCACAACAGGGGTTGGTAACTATGGCTACACCTTC
CATTGVGNYGYTF
>.|TRBJ1-5|TRBV7-2
TGTGCCAGCAGCTCCCGGGGGTCACAGCAGCCCCAGCATTTT
CASSSRGSQQPQHF
>TRBD1|TRBJ2-4|TRBV7-8
TGTGCCAGCAGCGCGCCGGGACAGGGCTTACTAGCCAAAAACATTCAGTACTTC
CASSAPGQGLLAKNIQYF
>.|TRBJ2-7|TRBV28
TGTGCCAGCAAGACTAGTACCAGCTCCTACGAGCAGTACTTC
CASKTSTSSYEQYF
>TRBD1|TRBJ1-2|TRBV5-4
TGTGCCAGCAGCTTGGCAAGAGGTGGGGACAGGGGTGGCTACACCTTC
CASSLARGGDRGGYTF
>.|TRBJ2-7|TRBV7-6
TGTGCCAGCAGCTTAGCCAGGGGCGAGCAGTACTTC
CASSLARGEQYF
>.|TRBJ1-2|TRBV11-2
TGTGCCAGCAGCTTAGGGCAGGGGCACTATGGCTACACCTTC
CASSLGQGHYGYTF
>.|TRBJ2-3|TRBV7-2
TGTGCCAGCAGCTTAGCGGCCCACACAGATACGCAGTATTTT
CASSLAAHTDTQYF
>.|TRBJ2-3|TRBV5-1
TGCGCCACCTCGTCGGGGGTCCGAGCAGATACGCAGTATTTT
CATSSGVRADTQYF
>.|TRBJ2-2|TRBV10-1
TGCGCCAGCAGTGAGTCGATAGGACAGAGGGAGCTGTTTTTT
CASSESIGQRELFF
>.|TRBJ1-5|TRBV2
TGTGCCAGCAGTCCCGACAGTCCTAATCAGCCCCAGCATTTT
CASSPDSPNQPQHF
>.|TRBJ1-2|TRBV19
TGTGCCAGTAGTACCCAAAGCCATGGCTACACCTTC
CASSTQSHGYTF
>TRBD1|TRBJ2-5|TRBV2
TGTGCCAGCAGTGTCTACAGGGGGGAGACCCAGTACTTC
CASSVYRGETQYF
>.|TRBJ2-3|TRBV5-1
TGCGCCAGCAGCTTGACGGGAGTCAGCACAGATACGCAGTATTTT
CASSLTGVSTDTQYF
>TRBD1|TRBJ2-1|TRBV4-3
TGCGCCAGCAGCCAAGATGGACAGGGATCCTACAATGAGCAGTTCTTC
CASSQDGQGSYNEQFF
>TRBD2|TRBJ2-7|TRBV19
TGTGCCAGTAGTATCGCAGTGGGGAGCGGGATCGAGCAGTACTTC
CASSIAVGSGIEQYF
>.|TRBJ2-7|TRBV6-7
TGTGCCAGCAGTTACTCGGAACAGGGTTGCCACGAGCAGTACTTC
CASSYSEQGCHEQYF
>TRBD1|TRBJ2-5|TRBV25-1
TGTGCCAGCACTAAAGGGGGACAGGGTATCGGGGAGACCCAGTACTTC
CASTKGGQGIGETQYF
>.|TRBJ2-3|TRBV7-3
TGTGCCAGCAGCTTGGGCAGAAGCACAGATACGCAGTATTTT
CASSLGRSTDTQYF
>TRBD1|TRBJ1-2|TRBV19
TGTGCCAGTAGTAACAGGGGAGACTATGGCTACACCTTC
CASSNRGDYGYTF
>.|TRBJ2-7|TRBV6-5
TGTGCCAGCGGCCTGGACAGCTCCTACGAGCAGTACTTC
CASGLDSSYEQYF
>.|TRBJ1-1|TRBV5-4
TGTGCCAGCAGCTGGTCAGGGGACACTGAAGCTTTCTTT
CASSWSGDTEAFF
>.|TRBJ1-6|TRBV7-6
TGTGCCAGCAGCTTGGAACGTGCAGGGTATAATTCACCCCTCCACTTT
CASSLERAGYNSPLHF
>.|TRBJ1-2|TRBV16
TGTGCCAGCAGCCAATCCTCCGGACTGAACTATGGCTACACCTTC
CASSQSSGLNYGYTF
>TRBD1|TRBJ2-7|TRBV6-5
TGTGCCAGCAGTTACTCTATCGGACAGGGCTACGAGCAGTACTTC
CASSYSIGQGYEQYF
>TRBD2|TRBJ2-7|TRBV28
TGTGCCAGCAGTGGGGAAAGCGGGAGGGCCTACGAGCAGTACTTC
CASSGESGRAYEQYF
>.|TRBJ2-5|TRBV5-1
TGCGCCAGCAGCTTGGACAGAGAATTCGGGACCCAGTACTTC
CASSLDREFGTQYF
>.|TRBJ1-5|TRBV6-6
TGTGCCAGCAGTTCCCCTGGGGGCGGGAGCAATCAGCCCCAGCATTTT
CASSSPGGGSNQPQHF
>TRBD1|TRBJ2-7|TRBV10-3
TGTGCCATCACCCGACAGGGTCACGAGCAGTACTTC
CAITRQGHEQYF
>.|TRBJ2-1|TRBV10-3
TGTGCCATCAGTTTTGAAGCGGATGAGCAGTTCTTC
CAISFEADEQFF
>.|TRBJ2-3|TRBV19
TGTGCCAGTACCAGGGATCCCACAGATACGCAGTATTTT
CASTRDPTDTQYF
>TRBD2|TRBJ2-1|TRBV4-2
TGTGCCAGCAGGGGGACTAGCGGGGGGACATCCTACAATGAGCAGTTCTTC
CASRGTSGGTSYNEQFF
>.|TRBJ2-7|TRBV7-8
TGTGCCAGCAGCTTAGGCGCGGGGACAGTCTCCTACGAGCAGTACTTC
CASSLGAGTVSYEQYF